The clone carrying this TCR beta chain was recorded at least ten times. The antigen is unknown. This sample was taken from a study of T cells in Graves' hyperthyroidism and ophthalmopathy. The study, taken as a whole, reports: Most clonotypes expanded in the thyroid (above 0.001) were also present in blood.

Uncontrolled infection, other autoimmune disease, pregnancy or lactation disqualified patients from enrolment. V was pared by 5 bases and J by 2 bases, with 7 bases of the junction left unmatched. The germline V gene has CDR1 MNHNS and CDR2 SASEGT. The CDR3 has 16 amino acids. Amplified TCR beta CDR3 regions came from RNA transcripts. Using the HTBI primer set, a first-round RT-PCR was run on the TCR CDR3. TCRdb independently ran MiXCR on the multiplex PCR reads; one entry per CDR3 protein. The sample holds 620,000 or so distinct CDR3 sequences, roughly 15% seen once. Sequencing was performed on blood. The sequence was collected from a woman in her forties or fifties with Graves' ophthalmopathy. The rearrangement uses TRBV6-1 and TRBJ1-5; 9 bases are a match to TRBD1. CDR3 sequence reads: CASSPSGQGGNQPQHF. The CDR3 DNA is TGTGCCAGCAGTCCATCGGGACAGGGAGGCAATCAGCCCCAGCATTTT.